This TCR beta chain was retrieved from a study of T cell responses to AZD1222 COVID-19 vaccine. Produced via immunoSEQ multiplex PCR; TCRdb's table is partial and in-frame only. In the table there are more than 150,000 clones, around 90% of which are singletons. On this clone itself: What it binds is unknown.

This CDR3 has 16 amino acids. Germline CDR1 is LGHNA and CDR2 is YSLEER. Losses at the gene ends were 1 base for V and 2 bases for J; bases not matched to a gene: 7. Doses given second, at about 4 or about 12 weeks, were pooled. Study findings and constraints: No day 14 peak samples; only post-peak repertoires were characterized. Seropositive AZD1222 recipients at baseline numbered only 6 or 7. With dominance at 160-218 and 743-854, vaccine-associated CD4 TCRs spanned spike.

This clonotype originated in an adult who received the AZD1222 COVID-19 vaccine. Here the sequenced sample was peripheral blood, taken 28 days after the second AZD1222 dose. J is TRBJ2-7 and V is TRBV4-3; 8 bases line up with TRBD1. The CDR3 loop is CASSQGIGTGTYEQYF. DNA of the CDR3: TGCGCCAGCAGCCAAGGTATCGGGACAGGCACCTACGAGCAGTACTTC.